The rows below give T cell receptor beta chains drawn from one sample of a study of brain metastases from non-small cell lung cancer. Some clones are missing from TCRdb's copy, which holds only in-frame ones; the method was immunoSEQ multiplex PCR. The table has about 3,900 clones, nearly 90% seen once. Sequencing used primary lung tumor tissue. These receptors were collected from a donor at least 40 years old with non-small cell lung cancer. The CDR3 runs from the conserved cysteine through the conserved F or W. D genes are given only for firm matches. A clone size is listed for some rows: how often the clone was seen (once, few, many), or a class if it is expanded.

v_gene,abundance,d_gene,j_gene,CDR3nt,CDR3aa
TRBV30,-,TRBD2,TRBJ2-2,TGTGCCCGAGATAAAGGGACTATCCAGACCGGGGAGCTGTTTTTT,CARDKGTIQTGELFF
TRBV12-3/TRBV12-4,-,TRBD1,TRBJ1-2,TGTGCCAGCAGTTTCTCCGGACAGGGGGACTACACCTTC,CASSFSGQGDYTF
TRBV7-2,-,-,TRBJ1-1,TGTGCCAGCAGCTTAGCTTGGAACACTGAAGCTTTCTTT,CASSLAWNTEAFF
TRBV6-5,-,-,TRBJ2-5,TGTGCCAGCAGCTCGGGCAGGGCGTACCAAGAGACCCAGTACTTC,CASSSGRAYQETQYF
TRBV27,-,TRBD1,TRBJ2-7,TGTGCCAGTACAGGGGACAGGGAAGCCTCCTACGAGCAGTATTTC,CASTGDREASYEQYF
TRBV15,-,-,TRBJ2-6,TGTGCCACCAGCAGAGATCTGCCTTCTGGGGCCAACGTCCTGACTTTC,CATSRDLPSGANVLTF
TRBV28,-,-,TRBJ1-4,TGTGCCAGCCGCCACCCCCCGGACTTCGCGACTAATGAAAAACTGTTTTTT,CASRHPPDFATNEKLFF
TRBV24-1,-,-,TRBJ2-2,TGTGCCACCAGTGAGACGGGCGCCGGGGAGCTGTTTTTT,CATSETGAGELFF
TRBV12-3/TRBV12-4,-,TRBD1,TRBJ2-3,TGTGCCAGCAGCAGACAGGGCGTTACGCAGTATTTT,CASSRQGVTQYF
TRBV6-5,-,-,TRBJ1-2,TGTGCCAGCAGTCCTCACCCCCAATTTGGCTACACCTTC,CASSPHPQFGYTF
TRBV24-1,-,-,TRBJ2-1,TGTGCCACCAGTGATAGGGGGGGCGCCCACAATGAGCAGTTCTTC,CATSDRGGAHNEQFF
TRBV7-9,-,TRBD1,TRBJ1-6,TGTGCCAGCAGCTTGGACAGGAATTCACCCCTCCACTTT,CASSLDRNSPLHF
TRBV12-3/TRBV12-4,-,-,TRBJ2-1,TGTGCCAGCAGCTACATGGAGGGGGATGGGCAGTTCTTC,CASSYMEGDGQFF
TRBV7-2,-,-,TRBJ1-1,TGTGCCAGCAGCCCTCACAAGAACACTGAAGCTTTCTTT,CASSPHKNTEAFF
TRBV7-8,-,TRBD1,TRBJ1-3,TGTGCCAGCAGCTTAGTTGGACAGGGCCCCCGGAAGGCTGGAAACACCATATATTTT,CASSLVGQGPRKAGNTIYF
TRBV6-5,once,-,TRBJ2-3,TGTGCCAGCTCCCTTAGCAAACGCACAGATACGCAGTATTTT,CASSLSKRTDTQYF
TRBV5-5,few,-,TRBJ1-1,TGTGCCAGCAGCTTGGTAGGACACCGGAACACTGAAGCTTTCTTT,CASSLVGHRNTEAFF
TRBV7-2,-,TRBD1,TRBJ2-4,TGTGCCAGCGGTCTACCCGGGACAGGGAAGCAAAACATTCAGTACTTC,CASGLPGTGKQNIQYF
TRBV5-4,once,-,TRBJ2-5,TGTGCCAGCAGCTGGGGGACACCGCAAGAGACCCAGTACTTC,CASSWGTPQETQYF
TRBV6-5,-,-,TRBJ2-7,TGTGCCAGCAGTCCTCCGGGAGCGGGCATCAGCGAGCAGTACTTC,CASSPPGAGISEQYF
TRBV14,-,-,TRBJ1-2,TGTGCCAGCAGCCAAGGGTCGGGGGGCTACTATGGCTACACCTTC,CASSQGSGGYYGYTF
TRBV7-8,-,TRBD2,TRBJ2-2,TGTGCCAGCAACAGAGCGGGGGAGGACACCGAGGAGCTGTTTTTT,CASNRAGEDTEELFF
TRBV19,-,-,TRBJ2-6,TGTGCCAGTAGTATGCACAGTTCTGGGGCCAACGTCCTGACTTTC,CASSMHSSGANVLTF
TRBV10-2,-,TRBD1,TRBJ1-3,TGCGCCAGCAGCAAACTACAGGGGGATCGTGGAAACACCATATATTTT,CASSKLQGDRGNTIYF
TRBV24-1,-,-,TRBJ2-1,TGTGCCACCAGTGATTTGATACTAACGGCCAGCTCCTACAATGAGCAGTTCTTC,CATSDLILTASSYNEQFF
TRBV7-2,-,-,TRBJ1-3,TGTGCCAGCAGCTCCGACCCAGGGGTTGGAAACACCATATATTTT,CASSSDPGVGNTIYF
TRBV6-5,few,TRBD1,TRBJ2-2,TGTGCCAGCAGATGGACAGGGGGGATCACCGGGGAGCTGTTTTTT,CASRWTGGITGELFF
TRBV10-1,-,-,TRBJ2-1,TGCGCCAGCAGCGAAACTGGACGGAATGAGCAGTTCTTC,CASSETGRNEQFF
TRBV28,-,-,TRBJ2-7,TGTGCCAGCAGTTCCAACTGGTACGAGCAGTACTTC,CASSSNWYEQYF